The next 25 T cell receptor beta chains were all read from a single sample in a study of cytomegalovirus exposure and HLA in healthy donors. It was with 60 Vbeta and 13 Jbeta primers that the PCR ran. Some clones are missing from TCRdb's copy, which holds only in-frame ones; the method was immunoSEQ multiplex PCR. The table shows about 100,000 clones, with roughly a tenth occurring only once. Sequenced: PBMCs. Source of these receptors: a man aged 40-49 years in good health and CMV-seropositive.

In this sample, this clone turned up a few times. This sequence joins TRBV2 and TRBJ2-7, with 13 bases matching TRBD2. Germline CDR1 SNHLY, CDR2 FYNNEI. V shed 6 bases, J shed 2 bases, and the junction held 7 bases outside the gene matches. This CDR3 contains 16 residues. This CDR3 is CASRGTSGTRTYEQYF. The CDR3 DNA follows: TGTGCCAGCAGGGGGACTAGCGGGACGAGAACCTACGAGCAGTACTTC.

The chain carries TRBV5-1 and TRBJ1-1; TRBD1 is a possible D gene (6 bases). Trimming left V 2 bases short and J 7 bases short, with 18 bases between. Germline V gene lookup returns CDR1 SGHRS and CDR2 YFSETQ. This CDR3 has 15 residues. Here the CDR3 reads CASSFEQGDRLEAFF. The CDR3 coding sequence is TGCGCCAGCAGCTTTGAACAGGGAGATCGACTTGAAGCTTTCTTT.

The V and J genes are TRBV7-6 and TRBJ1-2; D gene unclear. Germline V gene sequence: CDR1 SGHVS, CDR2 FNYEAQ. This CDR3 is built from 16 residues. V lost 2 bases and J 4 bases, leaving 17 bases between the germline ends. The CDR3 reads CASSLTPEPRGYGYTF. The CDR3 DNA reads as TGTGCCAGCAGCTTAACCCCCGAGCCGCGGGGCTATGGCTACACCTTC.

The V gene is TRBV6-5, the J gene TRBJ1-1; TRBD1 agrees at 10 bases. V was clipped by 6 bases and J by 5 bases; unmatched bases: 6. CDR3 length: 14 residues. Germline lookup yields CDR1 MNHEY and CDR2 SVGAGI. Here the CDR3 DNA reads TGTGCCAGCAGAGCGACAGGGGGCTTTACTGAAGCTTTCTTT. It yields the protein CASRATGGFTEAFF.

The chain combines TRBV6-5 with TRBJ2-1; 16 bases are shared with TRBD2. This CDR3 is 14 amino acids long. Germline CDR1 MNHEY, CDR2 SVGAGI. With V trimmed by 4 bases and J by 12 bases, 3 bases remained unmatched. The CDR3: CASSLGLAGGGQFF. CDR3 nucleotides: TGTGCCAGCAGTTTGGGACTAGCGGGAGGGGGGCAGTTCTTC.

This clone showed up just a few times. The chain couples TRBV14 to TRBJ2-1; 7 bases are a match to TRBD1. The ends lost 6 bases at V and 8 bases at J; junction bases unmatched: 10. The CDR3 extends over 14 amino acids. CDR1 and CDR2 from the germline V gene are SGHDN and FVKESK. The CDR3 sequence is CASRKGASLDEQFF. The CDR3 bases are TGTGCCAGCAGGAAGGGGGCGAGTCTCGATGAGCAGTTCTTC.

This chain uses TRBV6-1 with TRBJ2-7; unclear D gene. The CDR3 sequence is 13 residues long. V was clipped by 2 bases and J by 1 base, with 6 bases between them. Germline lookup yields CDR1 MNHNS and CDR2 SASEGT. The CDR3 DNA reads as TGTGCCAGCAGTGAATCTATATCCTACGAGCAGTACTTC. This encodes CASSESISYEQYF.

The rearrangement uses TRBV5-8 and TRBJ2-5; 9 bases are shared with TRBD1. The CDR3 covers 15 residues. CDR1 is SGHTS and CDR2 is YDEGEE in the germline V gene. V trimming: 5 bases; J trimming: 5 bases; junction bases outside the gene matches: 10. In DNA form, the CDR3 reads TGTGCCAGCAGGTCCCCTACAGGGGGCGGGGAGACCCAGTACTTC. This sequence encodes CASRSPTGGGETQYF.

The rearrangement joins TRBV7-9 to TRBJ1-1, with 8 bases fitting TRBD1. CDR1 and CDR2 from the germline V gene are SEHNR and FQNEAQ (reference sequence). J gave up 11 bases and V 5 bases, and 16 bases lay outside the gene matches. The CDR3 runs 15 residues. CDR3 coding DNA: TGTGCCAGCAGCCAAGCCCCCCAGGGGGCTTGGTTTGCTTTCTTT. This codes for CASSQAPQGAWFAFF.

On this clone itself: The germline gene is not matched at one end of the junction; a read error may be the cause. This specimen includes other DNA sequences encoding the same CDR3. This chain connects TRBV4-1 to TRBJ2-2; D is possibly TRBD2 (5 bases). The CDR3 covers 15 residues. Germline CDR1 is MGHRA and CDR2 is YSYEKL. The CDR3 loop is CASSQDPGRTGELFF. CDR3 nucleotides: TGCGCCAGCAGCCAAGACCCGGGTCGCACCGGGGAGTTGTTTTTT.

The CDR3 region is CASSLGPGGNQPQHF. The CDR3 DNA follows: TGTGCCAGCAGCTTAGGACCAGGGGGCAATCAGCCCCAGCATTTT. This rearrangement joins TRBV7-9 to TRBJ1-5, with D perhaps TRBD1 (6 bases). Germline CDR1 is SEHNR and CDR2 is FQNEAQ (reference sequence). V was shortened by 1 base and J by 2 bases, with 9 bases between the two germline ends. CDR3 length: 15 amino acids.

The V and J genes are TRBV18 and TRBJ2-3; TRBD1 aligns across 9 bases. CDR3 length equals 17 residues. The germline gives CDR1 KGHSH, CDR2 LQKENI. The ends lost 2 bases at V and 0 bases at J; junction bases unmatched: 6. This CDR3 reads CASSPGTGFYSTDTQYF. CDR3 nucleotide sequence: TGTGCCAGCTCACCAGGGACAGGGTTCTACAGCACAGATACGCAGTATTTT.

By share of the sample, this clone is medium-sized. The V and J genes are TRBV6-1 and TRBJ2-2, with 7 bases that match TRBD2. The CDR3 has 14 amino acids. The germline V gene has CDR1 MNHNS and CDR2 SASEGT. V lost 4 bases and J lost 5; bases outside the gene matches: 4. The CDR3 region is CASSVAGETGELFF. The CDR3 DNA sequence: TGTGCCAGCAGTGTGGCGGGAGAAACCGGGGAGCTGTTTTTT.

This clone has just a few counts. The chain couples TRBV4-1 to TRBJ2-2; D is ambiguous. The CDR3 is 17 residues long. V lost 1 base and J lost 5, with 17 bases in between. In germline, CDR1 is MGHRA, CDR2 YSYEKL. The CDR3 coding sequence is TGCGCCAGCAGCCAAGGAAGCGCCTACCGAAGAACCGGGGAGCTGTTTTTT. This sequence encodes CASSQGSAYRRTGELFF.

A word on this clone: The same CDR3 is also encoded by other DNA sequences in this sample. The chain is built from TRBV29-1 and TRBJ2-3; D is unclear. There are 14 residues in the CDR3. With 7 bases removed from V and 2 bases from J, the gap between germline ends came to 16 bases. Per the germline V gene, CDR1 is SQVTM and CDR2 is ANQGSEA. The DNA for the CDR3 is TGCAGCGCTGAGGCCGGAGACTTCACAGATACGCAGTATTTT. Protein product: CSAEAGDFTDTQYF.

This chain connects TRBV7-8 to TRBJ2-7; a weak D match, TRBD1 (6 bases). V was cut by 5 bases and J by 3 bases, with 17 bases left in between. The CDR3 runs to 15 residues. Germline V gene sequence: CDR1 SGHVS, CDR2 FQNEAQ. As DNA, the CDR3 is TGTGCCAGCAGCACAACAGGGCTCCCTCTCTACGAGCAGTACTTC. Protein: CASSTTGLPLYEQYF.

The chain is built from TRBV25-1 and TRBJ1-2, with D possibly TRBD1 on 5 matching bases. V lost 6 bases, J lost 4 bases, and 12 bases lay in between. The CDR3 is made up of 13 amino acids. CDR1 and CDR2 (germline): MGHDK, SYGVNS. CDR3 DNA sequence: TGTGCCAGCAGAGGGGTTTCGGGCTATGGCTACACCTTC. Translation: CASRGVSGYGYTF.

This sequence joins TRBV7-6 and TRBJ2-7; 8 bases line up with TRBD2. Germline V CDR1 and CDR2: SGHVS, FNYEAQ. Germline trimming cut 5 bases from V and 3 bases from J; bases unmatched to any gene: 3. The CDR3 runs to 13 residues. This CDR3 is CASSPGGGYEQYF. The CDR3 DNA is TGTGCCAGCAGCCCCGGGGGGGGCTACGAGCAGTACTTC. Full variable domain (missing parts from reference TRBV7-6 and TRBJ2-7): GAGVSQSPRYKVTKRGQDVALRCDPISGHVSLYWYRQALGQGPEFLTYFNYEAQQDKSGLPNDRFSAERPEGSISTLTIQRTEQRDSAMYRCASSPGGGYEQYFGPGTRLTVT.

The chain employs TRBV5-1 and TRBJ2-3, with 7 positions matching TRBD2. Losses at the gene ends were 3 bases for V and 4 bases for J; bases not matched to a gene: 5. This CDR3 region has 14 residues. Germline loops: CDR1 SGHRS, CDR2 YFSETQ. The CDR3 DNA reads as TGCGCCAGCAGCTCCCGACTAGCCCCAGATACGCAGTATTTT. Its translation: CASSSRLAPDTQYF.

The V call is TRBV9, the J call TRBJ2-3; 9 bases fit TRBD2. Trimming removed 4 bases from V and 2 bases from J; junction bases left unmatched: 8. This CDR3 comprises 16 residues. Germline V gene lookup returns CDR1 SGDLS and CDR2 YYNGEE. This CDR3 reads CASSPQGLAATDTQYF. In DNA, the CDR3 is TGTGCCAGCAGCCCCCAGGGACTAGCAGCCACAGATACGCAGTATTTT. The full variable domain, rest sourced from reference TRBV9 and TRBJ2-3, is DSGVTQTPKHLITATGQRVTLRCSPRSGDLSVYWYQQSLDQGLQFLIQYYNGEERAKGNILERFSAQQFPDLHSELNLSSLELGDSALYFCASSPQGLAATDTQYFGPGTRLTVL.

This clone has just a few counts. This chain links TRBV5-1 with TRBJ1-5; D unresolved. V was shortened by 6 bases and J by 1 base, with 11 bases between the two germline ends. The germline V gene encodes CDR1 SGHRS and CDR2 YFSETQ. The CDR3 consists of 14 residues. This chain's CDR3 is CASKRGLSNQPQHF. DNA of the CDR3: TGCGCCAGCAAGAGAGGGCTGAGCAATCAGCCCCAGCATTTT.

This sequence joins TRBV9 and TRBJ2-2; 9 bases are shared with TRBD2. This CDR3 comprises 15 residues. Germline-derived CDR1 and CDR2 are SGDLS and YYNGEE. V was clipped by 3 bases and J by 0 bases; unmatched bases: 0. The CDR3 here is CASSASGANTGELFF. The DNA of the CDR3 is TGTGCCAGCAGCGCTAGCGGGGCGAACACCGGGGAGCTGTTTTTT.

This clone was detected a few times. The chain joins TRBV4-2 to TRBJ2-1, with D possibly matching TRBD2 (5 bases). V lost 4 bases and J lost 10, with 23 bases in between. The CDR3 covers 16 residues. Per the germline V gene, CDR1 is LGHNA and CDR2 is YNFKEQ. Here the CDR3 DNA reads TGTGCCAGCAGCCCGTCAGCGGCTTATACGCGCGGCGAGCAGTTCTTC. It encodes CASSPSAAYTRGEQFF.

In this sample, this clone turned up a few times. The J gene is TRBJ2-5, the V gene TRBV5-1; D perhaps matches TRBD1 (6 bases). In germline, CDR1 is SGHRS, CDR2 YFSETQ. V lost 2 bases and J lost 1, with 12 bases in between. The CDR3 totals 15 residues. CDR3 coding DNA: TGCGCCAGCAGCTTCAGTCAGGGGATCCAAGAGACCCAGTACTTC. Its translation: CASSFSQGIQETQYF.

This clone was seen more than once but under ten times. The CDR3 carries no conserved terminal phenylalanine or tryptophan, so it likely arises from a read error. The chain combines TRBV5-6 with TRBJ1-4; 11 bases agree with TRBD1. The V gene's germline CDR1 is SGHDT and CDR2 YYEEEE. This CDR3 region has 16 residues. DNA for the CDR3: TGTGCAAGCAGCGCTGGGACAGGGGGGGCTAATGAAAAACTGTTTGTT. This encodes CASSAGTGGANEKLFV.